Listed here are 18 T cell receptor beta chains from one sample, sequenced in a study of early T cells in non-severe SARS-CoV-2 infection (dated by TCRdb to the early 2020s). Library generation was performed with 5' RACE. The sequencer listed for this sample is NextSeq 500. TCRdb ran its own pipeline on the public reads, namely fastp trimming at Q25 and MiXCR clone calling, and kept in-frame beta chains. Identical CDR3 protein sequences are pooled into one entry, listed with their most common genes and DNA. The sample contains 40,000 to 45,000 distinct CDR3 sequences, 5.5% to 7.5% of them found a single time. 20% to 25% of the sample is in the top ten clones. The sequencing used whole blood, collected at baseline. The receptors derive from an adult who was a healthcare worker with PCR-confirmed SARS-CoV-2 infection or an uninfected control (not recorded which).

This clonotype was picked up many times. The chain recombines TRBV5-6 with TRBJ1-5; possibly TRBD1 for D (5 bases). The germline CDR1 and CDR2 sequences are SGHDT and YYEEEE. The CDR3 consists of 13 residues. The V gene lost 3 bases and the J gene lost 4 bases, with 8 bases spanning the gap. Here the CDR3 DNA reads TGTGCCAGCAGCTGGGGGTTTAATCAGCCCCAGCATTTT. Translated: CASSWGFNQPQHF.

This clonotype showed up just a few times. The J gene is TRBJ2-7, the V gene TRBV6-6, with D perhaps matching TRBD2 (5 bases). CDR3 length: 14 residues. V lost 2 bases to trimming and J lost 3 bases, with 11 bases between them. CDR1 is MNHNY, CDR2 SVGAGI, per germline (reference sequence). CDR3 nucleotides: TGTGCCAGCAGTTACGACGAGGGATACTACGAGCAGTACTTC. Its translation: CASSYDEGYYEQYF.

This clonotype was observed many times. The CDR3: CASSLGRPQPQHF. CDR3 nucleotides: TGTGCCAGCAGCTTGGGCCGACCTCAGCCCCAGCATTTT. The chain links TRBV11-2 to TRBJ1-5; unclear D gene. Trimming removed 3 bases at V and 6 bases at J, with 9 bases between. CDR1 SGHAT and CDR2 FQNNGV come from the germline V gene. CDR3 length: 13 amino acids.

This clonotype showed up just a few times. The rearrangement uses TRBV6-2 or TRBV6-3 and TRBJ2-1, with D tentatively TRBD1 or TRBD2 (6 bases each). CDR1 and CDR2 (germline): MNHEY, SVGEGT. The CDR3 length is 15 residues. V dropped 7 bases and J dropped 0 bases, with 13 bases sitting between them. In DNA form, the CDR3 reads TGTGCCAGCACCCCCCGGGGGCTCTCCTACAATGAGCAGTTCTTC. This codes for CASTPRGLSYNEQFF.

This clonotype was recorded many times. The gene calls are TRBV11-3 and TRBJ2-1, with 9 bases that match TRBD1. V trimming: 5 bases; J trimming: 4 bases; junction bases outside the gene matches: 9. CDR1 and CDR2 (germline): SGHNT, YENEEA. The length of the CDR3 is 16 residues. CDR3 coding DNA: TGTGCCAGCAGCCGAACCGGGACAGGGTCTTACAATGAGCAGTTCTTC. Its translation is CASSRTGTGSYNEQFF.

This clonotype came up once. This chain connects TRBV11-2 to TRBJ1-1; D is uncertain. Germline CDR1 reads SGHAT; CDR2 reads FQNNGV. The V gene lost 3 bases and the J gene lost 8 bases, with 16 bases spanning the gap. This CDR3 contains 14 residues. DNA of the CDR3: TGTGCCAGCAGCTTGGCCGGTTATGAATTAGAAGCTTTCTTT. Its translation: CASSLAGYELEAFF.

This rearrangement joins TRBV7-6 to TRBJ2-1; D gene unclear. This CDR3 spans 14 amino acids. Per the germline V gene, CDR1 is SGHVS and CDR2 is FNYEAQ. Trimming cost V 6 bases and J 2 bases, with 11 bases left between them. The CDR3 region has the DNA TGTGCCAGCAGTCCGATGGGGACCTACAATGAGCAGTTCTTC. This sequence encodes CASSPMGTYNEQFF.

This clonotype came up a few times. CDR3 loop: CASSLTGGWQETQYF. DNA of the CDR3: TGTGCCAGCAGCCTTACAGGGGGCTGGCAAGAGACCCAGTACTTC. The chain links TRBV27 to TRBJ2-5, with 9 bases that match TRBD1. The ends lost 6 bases at V and 2 bases at J; junction bases unmatched: 7. The germline CDR1 and CDR2 sequences are MNHEY and SMNVEV (reference sequence). The CDR3 has 15 amino acids.

The CDR3 DNA reads TGCAGTGCTGGGACGCTTGGCTATGGCTACACCTTC. It specifies CSAGTLGYGYTF. The V and J genes are TRBV20-1 and TRBJ1-2, with D possibly being TRBD1 (5 bases). Trimming left V 5 bases short and J 4 bases short, with 11 bases between. The CDR3 is made up of 12 amino acids. The V gene's germline CDR1 is DFQATT and CDR2 SNEGSKA (reference sequence).

This clonotype was observed a handful of times. This chain joins TRBV14 and TRBJ2-1; perhaps TRBD2 as D (6 bases). Trimming stripped 1 base from V and 8 bases from J, with 9 bases between. Germline CDR1 reads SGHDN; CDR2 reads FVKESK. This CDR3 has 13 amino acids. In nucleotides, the CDR3 is TGTGCCAGCAGCCAAGCGGGAGCCTATGAGCAGTTCTTC. Translation gives CASSQAGAYEQFF.

This clonotype came up many times. The chain links TRBV2 to TRBJ2-1; 10 positions match TRBD1. Looked up from germline, CDR1 is SNHLY and CDR2 is FYNNEI. J was trimmed by 7 bases and V by 3 bases; bases with no gene match: 6. The CDR3 loop spans 15 amino acids. The CDR3 nucleotides read TGTGCCAGCAGTGAGGGGACAGGGGCAGGTAATGAGCAGTTCTTC. As protein: CASSEGTGAGNEQFF.

The chain carries TRBV19 and TRBJ2-3; 10 bases match TRBD2. CDR1 is LNHDA and CDR2 is SQIVND in the germline V gene (reference sequence). CDR3 length equals 15 residues. V trimming: 6 bases; J trimming: 4 bases; junction bases outside the gene matches: 7. CDR3 region: CASRALAGVSDTQYF. The CDR3 bases are TGTGCCAGTAGGGCCCTAGCGGGAGTGTCAGATACGCAGTATTTT.

This clonotype was seen a few times. The chain carries TRBV7-2 and TRBJ1-1; D is ambiguous. Trimming cost V 2 bases and J 4 bases, with 8 bases left between them. CDR3 length equals 13 residues. Germline V gene sequence: CDR1 SGHTA, CDR2 FQGNSA. The CDR3 nucleotides read TGTGCCAGCAGCTTAACCTTGGGCACTGAAGCTTTCTTT. It is translated as CASSLTLGTEAFF. Full variable domain (outside the CDR3, taken from reference TRBV7-2 and TRBJ1-1): GAGVSQSPSNKVTEKGKDVELRCDPISGHTALYWYRQSLGQGLEFLIYFQGNSAPDKSGLPSDRFSAERTGGSVSTLTIQRTQQEDSAVYLCASSLTLGTEAFFGQGTRLTVV.

This clonotype was recorded many times. The J gene is TRBJ1-2, the V gene TRBV4-3; 8 positions match TRBD1. Looked up from germline, CDR1 is LGHNA and CDR2 is YSLEER. CDR3 length: 13 amino acids. V lost 4 bases, J lost 8 bases, and 6 bases stayed unmatched. As DNA, the CDR3 is TGCGCCAGCAGCCCCCAGGGGGCGTTCGGCTACACCTTC. This sequence encodes CASSPQGAFGYTF.

The V and J genes are TRBV9 and TRBJ2-5, with D maybe TRBD1 (6 bases). The CDR3 spans 17 residues. Per germline, CDR1 SGDLS and CDR2 YYNGEE. V was cut by 1 base and J by 3 bases, with 19 bases left in between. The CDR3 region has the DNA TGTGCCAGCAGCGTATGTACATTTGGTCGGACAGAAGAGACCCAGTACTTC. Its protein product is CASSVCTFGRTEETQYF.

V and J are TRBV7-3 and TRBJ2-7; tentative D call: TRBD2 (5 bases). Germline V gene data show CDR1 as SGHTA and CDR2 as FQGTGA. This CDR3 has 13 residues. With 2 bases removed from V and 6 bases from J, the gap between germline ends came to 11 bases. CDR3 in DNA: TGTGCCAGCAGCTTAGAGGGTTGGGGCGAGCAGTACTTC. Its protein is CASSLEGWGEQYF. The full variable domain, completed using reference TRBV7-3 and TRBJ2-7, is GAGVSQTPSNKVTEKGKYVELRCDPISGHTALYWYRQSLGQGPEFLIYFQGTGAADDSGLPNDRFFAVRPEGSVSTLKIQRTERGDSAVYLCASSLEGWGEQYFGPGTRLTVT.

This clonotype was seen more than once but under ten times. The V and J genes are TRBV4-1 and TRBJ1-4; D gene ambiguous. In germline, CDR1 is MGHRA, CDR2 YSYEKL. The CDR3 totals 16 residues. The V and J ends lost 5 bases and 3 bases respectively, with 16 bases between them. As DNA, the CDR3 is TGCGCCAGCAGCTACCCCCCCTCGGCGGCTAATGAAAAACTGTTTTTT. It yields the protein CASSYPPSAANEKLFF.

The chain joins TRBV20-1 to TRBJ2-2, with TRBD2 matching over 7 bases. V shed 6 bases and J 5 bases; nucleotides not matched to a gene: 18. Looked up from germline, CDR1 is DFQATT and CDR2 is SNEGSKA (reference sequence). This CDR3 region has 17 residues. The CDR3 spells CSAFDRLASLGTGELFF. CDR3 nucleotide sequence: TGCAGTGCCTTCGACCGACTAGCTTCTTTAGGGACCGGGGAGCTGTTTTTT.